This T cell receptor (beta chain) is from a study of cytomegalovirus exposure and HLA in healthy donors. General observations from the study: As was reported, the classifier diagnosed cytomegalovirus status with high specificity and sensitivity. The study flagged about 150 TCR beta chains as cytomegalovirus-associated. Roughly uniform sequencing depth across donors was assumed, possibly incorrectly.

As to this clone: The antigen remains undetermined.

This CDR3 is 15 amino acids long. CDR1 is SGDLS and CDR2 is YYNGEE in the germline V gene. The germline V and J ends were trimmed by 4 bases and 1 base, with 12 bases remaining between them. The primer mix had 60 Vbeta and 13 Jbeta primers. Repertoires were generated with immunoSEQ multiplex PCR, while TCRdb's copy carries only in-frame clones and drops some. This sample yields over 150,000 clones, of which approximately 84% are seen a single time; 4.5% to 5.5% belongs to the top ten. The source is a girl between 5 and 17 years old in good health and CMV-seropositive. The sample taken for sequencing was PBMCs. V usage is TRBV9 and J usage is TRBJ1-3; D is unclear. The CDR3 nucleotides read TGTGCCAGCAGCCCTAAAGGAGTATCTGGAAACACCATATATTTT. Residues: CASSPKGVSGNTIYF. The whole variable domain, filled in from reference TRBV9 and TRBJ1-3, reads DSGVTQTPKHLITATGQRVTLRCSPRSGDLSVYWYQQSLDQGLQFLIQYYNGEERAKGNILERFSAQQFPDLHSELNLSSLELGDSALYFCASSPKGVSGNTIYFGEGSWLTVV.